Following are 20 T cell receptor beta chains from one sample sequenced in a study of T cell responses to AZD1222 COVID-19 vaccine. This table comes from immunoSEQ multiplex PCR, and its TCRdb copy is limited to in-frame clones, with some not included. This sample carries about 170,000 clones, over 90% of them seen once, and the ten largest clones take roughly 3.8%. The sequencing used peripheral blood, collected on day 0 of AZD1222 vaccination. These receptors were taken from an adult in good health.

CDR3 in DNA: TGTGCCAGCAGAACGACAGGGGCCAATGGCTACACCTTC. Protein sequence: CASRTTGANGYTF. V usage is TRBV12-3 or TRBV12-4 and J usage is TRBJ1-2, with TRBD1 matching 8 bases. V shed 6 bases and J 6 bases; nucleotides not matched to a gene: 6. CDR3 size: 13 residues.

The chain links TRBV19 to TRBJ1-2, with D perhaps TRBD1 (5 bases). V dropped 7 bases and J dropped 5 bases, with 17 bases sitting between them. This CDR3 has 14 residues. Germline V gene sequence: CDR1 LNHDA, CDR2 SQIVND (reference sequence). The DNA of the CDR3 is TGTGCCAGTACCACAGGAGGGAGTCGGTATGGCTACACCTTC. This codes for CASTTGGSRYGYTF.

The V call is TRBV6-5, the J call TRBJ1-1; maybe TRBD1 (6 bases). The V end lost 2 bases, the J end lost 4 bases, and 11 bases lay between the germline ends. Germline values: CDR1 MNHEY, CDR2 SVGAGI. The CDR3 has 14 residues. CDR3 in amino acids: CASSYPGVGTEAFF. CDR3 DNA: TGTGCCAGCAGTTACCCAGGGGTGGGCACTGAAGCTTTCTTT.

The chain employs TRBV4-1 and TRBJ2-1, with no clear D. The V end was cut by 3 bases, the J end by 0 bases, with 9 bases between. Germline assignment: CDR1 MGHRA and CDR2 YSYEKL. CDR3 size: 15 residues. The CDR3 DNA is TGCGCCAGCAGCCATGGGGTTAGCTCCTACAATGAGCAGTTCTTC. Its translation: CASSHGVSSYNEQFF.

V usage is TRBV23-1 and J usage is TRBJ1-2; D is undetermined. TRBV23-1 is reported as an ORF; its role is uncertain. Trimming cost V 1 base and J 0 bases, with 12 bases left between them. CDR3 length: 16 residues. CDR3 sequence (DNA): TGCGCCAGCAGTCAATACGCGGACGATGCTAACTATGGCTACACCTTC. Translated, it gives CASSQYADDANYGYTF.

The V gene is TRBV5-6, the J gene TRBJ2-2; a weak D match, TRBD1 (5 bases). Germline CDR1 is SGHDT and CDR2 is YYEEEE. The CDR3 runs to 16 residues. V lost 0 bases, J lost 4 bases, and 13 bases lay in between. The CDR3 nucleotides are TGTGCCAGCAGCTTGGGTGTCAGGGTTGGCACCGGGGAGCTGTTTTTT. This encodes CASSLGVRVGTGELFF.

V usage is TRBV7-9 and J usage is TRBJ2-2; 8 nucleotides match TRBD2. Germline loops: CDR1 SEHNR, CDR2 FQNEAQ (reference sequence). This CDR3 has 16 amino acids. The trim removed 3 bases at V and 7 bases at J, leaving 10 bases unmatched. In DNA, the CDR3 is TGTGCCAGCAGCTTTCTACCGGGACTAGTTAGCGGGGAGCTGTTTTTT. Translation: CASSFLPGLVSGELFF.

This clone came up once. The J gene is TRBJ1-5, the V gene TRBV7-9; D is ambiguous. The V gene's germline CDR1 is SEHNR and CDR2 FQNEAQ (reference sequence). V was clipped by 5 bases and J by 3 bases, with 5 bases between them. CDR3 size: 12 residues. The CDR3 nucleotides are TGTGCCAGCAGCAAATACAATCAGCCCCAGCATTTT. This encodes CASSKYNQPQHF.

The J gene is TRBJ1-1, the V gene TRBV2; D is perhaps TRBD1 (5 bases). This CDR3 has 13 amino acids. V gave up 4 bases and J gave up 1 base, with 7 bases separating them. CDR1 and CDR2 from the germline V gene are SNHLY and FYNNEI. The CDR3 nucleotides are TGTGCCAGCAGTGGGGGGGAGAACACTGAAGCTTTCTTT. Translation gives CASSGGENTEAFF.

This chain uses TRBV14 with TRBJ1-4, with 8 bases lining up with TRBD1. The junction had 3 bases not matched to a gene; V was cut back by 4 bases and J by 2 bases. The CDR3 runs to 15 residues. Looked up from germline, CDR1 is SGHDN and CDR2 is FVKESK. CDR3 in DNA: TGTGCCAGCAGCCGGCAGGGGGCTACTAATGAAAAACTGTTTTTT. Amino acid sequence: CASSRQGATNEKLFF.

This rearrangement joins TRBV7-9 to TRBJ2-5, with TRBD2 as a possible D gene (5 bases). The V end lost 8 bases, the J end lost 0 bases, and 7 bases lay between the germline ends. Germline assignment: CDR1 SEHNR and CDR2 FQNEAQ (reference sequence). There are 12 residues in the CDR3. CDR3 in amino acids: CASDSDQETQYF. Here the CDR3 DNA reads TGTGCCAGCGATAGCGACCAAGAGACCCAGTACTTC.

The CDR3 loop is CASSLSPDTGELFF. The CDR3 DNA is TGTGCCAGCAGTCTGTCGCCAGACACCGGGGAGCTGTTTTTT. The chain recombines TRBV27 with TRBJ2-2; D is undetermined. The germline gives CDR1 MNHEY, CDR2 SMNVEV (reference sequence). The CDR3 consists of 14 residues. With 5 bases removed from V and 3 bases from J, the gap between germline ends came to 10 bases.

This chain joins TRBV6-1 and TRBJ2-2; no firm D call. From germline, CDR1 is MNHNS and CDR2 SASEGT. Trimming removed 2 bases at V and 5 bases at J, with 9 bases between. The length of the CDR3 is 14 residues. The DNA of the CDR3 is TGTGCCAGCAGTGAAATCCGGTGGACCGGGGAGCTGTTTTTT. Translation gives CASSEIRWTGELFF.

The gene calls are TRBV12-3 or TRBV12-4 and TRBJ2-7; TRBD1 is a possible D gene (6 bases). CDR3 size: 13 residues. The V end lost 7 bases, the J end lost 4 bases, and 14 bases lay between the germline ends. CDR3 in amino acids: CASKGDHPYEQYF. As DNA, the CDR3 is TGTGCCAGCAAGGGGGACCACCCTTACGAGCAGTACTTC.

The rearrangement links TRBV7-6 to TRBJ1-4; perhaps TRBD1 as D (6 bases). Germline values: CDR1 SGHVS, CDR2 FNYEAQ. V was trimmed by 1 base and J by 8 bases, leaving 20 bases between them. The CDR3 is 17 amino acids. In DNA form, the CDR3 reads TGTGCCAGCAGCTTAGATGTGCGCACACAGGGTGGGGAAAAACTGTTTTTT. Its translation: CASSLDVRTQGGEKLFF. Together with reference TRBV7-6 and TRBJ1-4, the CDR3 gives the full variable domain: GAGVSQSPRYKVTKRGQDVALRCDPISGHVSLYWYRQALGQGPEFLTYFNYEAQQDKSGLPNDRFSAERPEGSISTLTIQRTEQRDSAMYRCASSLDVRTQGGEKLFFGSGTQLSVL.

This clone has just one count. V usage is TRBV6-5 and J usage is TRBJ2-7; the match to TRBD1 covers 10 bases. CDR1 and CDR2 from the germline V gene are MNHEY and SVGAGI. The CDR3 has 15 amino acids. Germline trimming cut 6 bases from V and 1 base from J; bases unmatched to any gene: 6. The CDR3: CASRGPGQGSYEQYF. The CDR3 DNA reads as TGTGCCAGCAGAGGCCCGGGACAGGGGTCCTACGAGCAGTACTTC.

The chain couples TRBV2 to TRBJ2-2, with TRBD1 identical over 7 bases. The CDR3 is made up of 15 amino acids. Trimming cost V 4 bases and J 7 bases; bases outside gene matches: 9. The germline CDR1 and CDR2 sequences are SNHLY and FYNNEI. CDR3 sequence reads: CASSALTGSSGELFF. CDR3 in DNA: TGTGCCAGCAGTGCCCTGACAGGGTCCAGCGGGGAGCTGTTTTTT.

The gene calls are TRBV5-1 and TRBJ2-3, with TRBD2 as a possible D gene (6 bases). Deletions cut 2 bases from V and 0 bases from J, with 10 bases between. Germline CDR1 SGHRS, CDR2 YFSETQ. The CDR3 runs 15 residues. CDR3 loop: CASSLEGGSTDTQYF. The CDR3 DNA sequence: TGCGCCAGCAGCTTAGAGGGAGGCAGCACAGATACGCAGTATTTT.

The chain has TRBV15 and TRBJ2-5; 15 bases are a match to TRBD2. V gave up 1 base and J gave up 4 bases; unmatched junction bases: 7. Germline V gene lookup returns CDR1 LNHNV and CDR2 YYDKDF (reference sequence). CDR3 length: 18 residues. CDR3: CATSRAPGLAGGGETQYF. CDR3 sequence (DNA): TGTGCCACCAGCAGAGCTCCGGGACTAGCGGGGGGCGGAGAGACCCAGTACTTC.

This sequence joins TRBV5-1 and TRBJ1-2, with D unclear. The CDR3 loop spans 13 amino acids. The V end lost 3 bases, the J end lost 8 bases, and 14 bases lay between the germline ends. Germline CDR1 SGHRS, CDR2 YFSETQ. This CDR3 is CASSSRGLDGYTF. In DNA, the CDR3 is TGCGCCAGCAGCTCGCGGGGTCTGGACGGCTACACCTTC.